Many counts were recorded for the clone carrying this TCR beta chain. Its antigen remains unknown. Researchers took RNA transcripts and amplified TCR beta CDR3 regions from them. First-round RT-PCR relied on HTBI primers, and a second-round multiplex PCR came next. TCRdb called the multiplex PCR reads again in MiXCR, with one record for every CDR3 protein. Among roughly 400,000 distinct CDR3 sequences listed, approximately 18% were seen once. This record comes from a study of Graves' ophthalmopathy and Graves' hyperthyroidism. Overall study: The study drew peripheral blood at initial diagnosis, before any treatment.

Hyperthyroidism is called stable when no ophthalmopathy develops within 18 months of follow-up. Other autoimmune diseases, uncontrolled infections, pregnancy or lactation ruled patients out of participation. Study-level points and caveats: Sensitivity of 60% to 71% and specificity of roughly 72% were achieved by the model that predicted ophthalmopathy progression.

Sequencing used peripheral blood. This receptor was identified in an adult woman with stable Graves' hyperthyroidism.

In nucleotides, the CDR3 is TGTGCCAGCAGCCACTTCACTACAAGGGAGACCCAGTACTTC. It is translated as CASSHFTTRETQYF. V is TRBV3-1 and J is TRBJ2-5; D is uncertain. The germline gives CDR1 LGHDT, CDR2 YNNKEL (reference sequence). This CDR3 region has 14 residues. Trimming removed 3 bases from V and 5 bases from J, with 13 bases in between.